A selection of T cell receptor beta chains follows, all from one sample in a study of OX40 agonist ivuxolimab in advanced cancers. Only in-frame clones appear in the TCRdb table, and some are missing; sequencing was by immunoSEQ multiplex PCR. This table holds some 57,000 clones, over 80% found once. This specimen was CD4+ or CD8+ T cells sorted from blood, taken in a trial of the OX40 agonist ivuxolimab. The receptors shown here come from an adult with an advanced solid tumor such as melanoma, head and neck, liver or kidney cancer. Each CDR3 is given with its conserved first and last residue. Each record gives: clone size, CDR3 length, D gene, V gene, J gene, CDR3 protein, CDR3 DNA. D genes are given only for firm matches. Clone size is not always given. Where it is, it says once, few, many or a class for expanded clones.

size: -
length: 13
D: -
V: TRBV5-4
J: TRBJ1-1
CDR3: CASSLAGSLEAFF
DNA: TGTGCCAGCAGCTTGGCCGGCAGTCTTGAAGCTTTCTTT

size: -
length: 13
D: -
V: TRBV18
J: TRBJ2-5
CDR3: CASSSQGLETQYF
DNA: TGTGCCAGCTCGTCACAGGGACTCGAGACCCAGTACTTC

size: -
length: 15
D: -
V: TRBV15
J: TRBJ1-6
CDR3: CATSRDGGSSSPLHF
DNA: TGTGCCACCAGCAGAGATGGGGGGAGTAGCTCACCCCTCCACTTT

size: -
length: 16
D: TRBD1
V: TRBV19
J: TRBJ1-5
CDR3: CASSRGRGQQSKPQHF
DNA: TGTGCCAGTAGTAGGGGCCGGGGACAGCAATCGAAGCCCCAGCATTTT

size: -
length: 17
D: -
V: TRBV5-8
J: TRBJ2-3
CDR3: CASSLTLIGRGTDTQYF
DNA: TGTGCCAGCAGCTTGACTTTGATAGGTAGAGGCACAGATACGCAGTATTTT

size: -
length: 15
D: TRBD2
V: TRBV19
J: TRBJ2-1
CDR3: CASSILAGGWNEQFF
DNA: TGTGCCAGTAGTATACTAGCGGGAGGGTGGAATGAGCAGTTCTTC

size: -
length: 16
D: -
V: TRBV2
J: TRBJ2-7
CDR3: CASSEGSGRSSYEQYF
DNA: TGTGCCAGCAGTGAGGGGAGTGGCAGGAGCTCCTACGAGCAGTACTTC

size: -
length: 12
D: TRBD1
V: TRBV29-1
J: TRBJ2-1
CDR3: CSVTTGGSEQFF
DNA: TGCAGCGTTACGACAGGGGGCAGTGAGCAGTTCTTC

size: -
length: 15
D: TRBD1
V: TRBV5-1
J: TRBJ2-3
CDR3: CASSLGQGSSDTQYF
DNA: TGCGCCAGCAGCTTGGGACAGGGAAGCTCAGATACGCAGTATTTT

size: -
length: 15
D: -
V: TRBV25-1
J: TRBJ2-5
CDR3: CASGKGLGEGETQYF
DNA: TGTGCCAGCGGCAAGGGACTGGGAGAAGGAGAGACCCAGTACTTC

size: -
length: 14
D: TRBD1
V: TRBV2
J: TRBJ2-2
CDR3: CASSDRATTGELFF
DNA: TGTGCCAGCTCCGACAGGGCGACCACCGGGGAGCTGTTTTTT

size: -
length: 13
D: TRBD1
V: TRBV7-3
J: TRBJ2-7
CDR3: CASSSQTGVVQYF
DNA: TGTGCCAGCAGCTCCCAAACAGGGGTCGTGCAGTACTTC

size: -
length: 14
D: -
V: TRBV30
J: TRBJ2-3
CDR3: CAWTKGEFTDTQYF
DNA: TGTGCCTGGACTAAAGGAGAGTTCACAGATACGCAGTATTTT

size: -
length: 14
D: -
V: TRBV11-2
J: TRBJ2-7
CDR3: CASSLVVSPREQYF
DNA: TGTGCCAGCAGCTTAGTTGTCTCTCCGCGAGAGCAGTACTTC

size: -
length: 13
D: TRBD1
V: TRBV15
J: TRBJ2-7
CDR3: CATAGQGATEQYF
DNA: TGTGCCACCGCTGGACAGGGGGCGACTGAGCAGTACTTC

size: -
length: 15
D: TRBD2
V: TRBV28
J: TRBJ2-4
CDR3: CASSLPGTTKNIQYF
DNA: TGTGCCAGCAGTTTGCCCGGGACTACAAAAAACATTCAGTACTTC

size: -
length: 16
D: -
V: TRBV9
J: TRBJ2-3
CDR3: CASSVEGTLYTDTQYF
DNA: TGTGCCAGCAGCGTAGAAGGGACGCTTTACACAGATACGCAGTATTTT

size: -
length: 12
D: -
V: TRBV5-4
J: TRBJ2-3
CDR3: CASGRDRPTQYF
DNA: TGTGCCAGCGGGCGCGACAGACCTACGCAGTATTTT

size: -
length: 17
D: TRBD2
V: TRBV2
J: TRBJ2-5
CDR3: CASIIGGSGINQETQYF
DNA: TGTGCCAGCATTATAGGGGGTAGCGGGATAAACCAAGAGACCCAGTACTTC

size: -
length: 15
D: TRBD2
V: TRBV7-2
J: TRBJ2-7
CDR3: CASSLWTSGAREQYF
DNA: TGTGCCAGCAGCTTGTGGACTAGCGGCGCTCGGGAGCAGTACTTC

size: -
length: 12
D: -
V: TRBV5-4
J: TRBJ2-7
CDR3: CASSLGRYEQYF
DNA: TGTGCCAGCAGCTTGGGCCGTTACGAGCAGTACTTC

size: -
length: 17
D: TRBD1
V: TRBV28
J: TRBJ1-5
CDR3: CASSLWSLDRESQPQHF
DNA: TGTGCCAGCAGTTTATGGTCCCTTGACAGGGAGAGTCAGCCCCAGCATTTT

size: -
length: 13
D: -
V: TRBV27
J: TRBJ2-3
CDR3: CASRLTGTDTQYF
DNA: TGTGCCAGCAGGCTGACAGGCACAGATACGCAGTATTTT

size: -
length: 17
D: TRBD2
V: TRBV5-6
J: TRBJ2-3
CDR3: CASSLRFAREPTDTQYF
DNA: TGTGCCAGCAGCTTGAGGTTTGCGCGGGAGCCCACAGATACGCAGTATTTT

size: -
length: 17
D: TRBD2
V: TRBV11-2
J: TRBJ2-7
CDR3: CASSKGGSGSLPYEQYF
DNA: TGTGCCAGCAGCAAAGGTGGTAGCGGGAGTCTCCCCTACGAGCAGTACTTC

size: -
length: 14
D: TRBD1
V: TRBV19
J: TRBJ2-7
CDR3: CASRRQGTAGEQYF
DNA: TGTGCCAGTAGAAGACAGGGGACGGCGGGGGAGCAGTACTTC

size: -
length: 15
D: TRBD2
V: TRBV6-5
J: TRBJ2-7
CDR3: CASRPGLAGVFEQYF
DNA: TGTGCCAGCAGACCGGGACTAGCGGGAGTTTTCGAGCAGTACTTC

size: once
length: 13
D: -
V: TRBV9
J: TRBJ2-2
CDR3: CASSVVSTGELFF
DNA: TGTGCCAGCAGCGTAGTGAGCACCGGGGAGCTGTTTTTT